This TCR beta chain was obtained from a study of identical twins. Study-level points and caveats: Among monozygotic twins, out-of-frame TCR alpha sharing exceeded what models predicted.

At least ten counts were recorded for this clonotype. Its antigen remains unknown. MiXCR, applied by TCRdb to the 5' RACE reads, yields one record per CDR3 protein. Counted here are 1.5 million to 2 million distinct CDR3 sequences, less than 35% occurring once; the ten biggest clones make up about 0.27%. CDR3 size: 14 residues. V gave up 5 bases and J gave up 8 bases; unmatched junction bases: 5. CDR1 is KGHDR and CDR2 is SFDVKD in the germline V gene. This clonotype was obtained from a newborn girl in good health. The chain links TRBV24-1 to TRBJ2-3; 11 bases line up with TRBD2. The sample comprised cord blood. CDR3 nucleotide sequence: TGTGCCACCAGTGCAATCGGGACTAGCGGTACGCAGTATTTT. It specifies CATSAIGTSGTQYF.